One sample yielded the 20 T cell receptor beta chains listed below, sequenced in a study of spatial heterogeneity in lung cancer. The sample's time point: sample taken at primary tumor resection. Whole RNA from tumor, nontumor lung or frozen PBMC was sequenced unsorted. TCRdb analysed the 5' RACE reads with MiXCR anew, one entry per CDR3 protein. The table records some 13,000 distinct CDR3 sequences, 3% to 5% of them present only once. This specimen was PBMCs, taken at surgery. These receptors came from a male donor with early-stage non-small cell lung cancer.

This clonotype was counted at least ten times. For a library built for alpha chains, this beta chain is a stray read; little rests on its size. This rearrangement joins TRBV9 to TRBJ2-1; D unresolved. V was pared by 2 bases and J by 9 bases, with 12 bases between. CDR1 and CDR2 (germline): SGDLS, YYNGEE. The CDR3 runs 13 residues. The CDR3 here is CASSVGPEVEQFF. Here the CDR3 DNA reads TGTGCCAGCAGCGTCGGTCCAGAGGTTGAGCAGTTCTTC.

This clonotype has at least ten counts. Because this beta chain is a stray read in a library intended to capture alpha chains, its abundance should not be given much weight. This chain links TRBV6-2 or TRBV6-3 with TRBJ2-7, with 9 bases fitting TRBD1. Germline V lookup: CDR1 MNHEY, CDR2 SVGEGT. CDR3 length equals 15 residues. The V and J ends lost 10 bases and 3 bases, in that order; junction bases with no gene match: 13. The CDR3 DNA reads as TGTGCCATCGCCGGGACAGGGCTTCCGATCTACGAGCAGTACTTC. This codes for CAIAGTGLPIYEQYF.

The table lists this clonotype with many counts. The library was prepared for alpha chains; this beta chain is a stray read, so its frequency means little. The chain combines TRBV3-1 with TRBJ2-5, with D uncertain. The germline gives CDR1 LGHDT, CDR2 YNNKEL (reference sequence). The CDR3 contains 14 residues. Trimming took off 2 bases at V and 4 bases at J, with 11 bases between the two ends. In nucleotides, the CDR3 is TGTGCCAGCAGCCAAAACTACTGGGGAGAGACCCAGTACTTC. Translated, it gives CASSQNYWGETQYF.

Only a few counts were recorded for this clonotype. Because this beta chain is a stray read in a library intended to capture alpha chains, its abundance should not be given much weight. The rearrangement links TRBV5-4 to TRBJ2-3, with D hard to call. Looked up from germline, CDR1 is SGHNT and CDR2 is YYREEE (reference sequence). The V end was cut by 2 bases, the J end by 0 bases, with 7 bases between. The CDR3 loop spans 14 amino acids. The CDR3 spells CASSLATSTDTQYF. CDR3 sequence (DNA): TGTGCCAGCAGCTTAGCGACCAGCACAGATACGCAGTATTTT. The full variable domain, rest sourced from reference TRBV5-4 and TRBJ2-3, is ETGVTQSPTHLIKTRGQQVTLRCSSQSGHNTVSWYQQALGQGPQFIFQYYREEENGRGNFPPRFSGLQFPNYSSELNVNALELDDSALYLCASSLATSTDTQYFGPGTRLTVL.

This clonotype is large (0.1 to 1%) within its sample. This beta chain turned up in a library designed for alpha chains; as an off-target read, its abundance says little. The chain is built from TRBV7-9 and TRBJ2-5; 9 bases map to TRBD1. Trimming cost V 5 bases and J 4 bases; bases outside gene matches: 8. The germline CDR1 and CDR2 sequences are SEHNR and FQNEAQ (reference sequence). The CDR3 is 15 amino acids. CDR3 sequence (DNA): TGTGCCAGCAGCCCACAGGGGGCGCGGGGAGAGACCCAGTACTTC. As protein: CASSPQGARGETQYF.

This clonotype was seen only a few times. A library prepared for alpha chains yielded this beta chain as an off-target read; its size is of little meaning. The chain links TRBV7-8 to TRBJ2-3, with D hard to call. The CDR3 runs 16 residues. CDR1 and CDR2 (germline): SGHVS, FQNEAQ. V gave up 5 bases and J gave up 2 bases, with 17 bases separating them. This CDR3 reads CASSPFRYSPTDTQYF. The CDR3 DNA reads TGTGCCAGCAGCCCATTCCGTTACAGTCCCACAGATACGCAGTATTTT.

There are a few counts of this clonotype. Because the library targeted alpha chains, this beta chain is an off-target read whose size means little. The gene calls are TRBV12-3 or TRBV12-4 and TRBJ1-1; 7 positions match TRBD1. The CDR3 contains 15 residues. The J segment lost 3 bases and the V segment lost 5 bases, leaving 9 bases of the junction unmatched. The CDR3 here is CASSPDTGEDTEAFF. The DNA for the CDR3 is TGTGCCAGCAGTCCCGATACAGGGGAGGACACTGAAGCTTTCTTT.

As concerns this clonotype: Since it is a stray read in a library aimed at alpha chains, this beta chain has a size that is not meaningful. The V gene is TRBV3-2, the J gene TRBJ2-3; the table names TRBD1, a call not compared with the DNA. TRBV3-2 is flagged as a pseudogene. The CDR3 loop spans 14 amino acids. Here the CDR3 DNA reads TGTGCCAGCAGCCCCAACAGGCGGCGGGATACGCAGTATTTT. The encoded protein is CASSPNRRRDTQYF.

Only a few counts were recorded for this clonotype. This beta chain was picked up by a library intended for alpha chains and is off target, so its count carries little meaning. The chain couples TRBV20-1 to TRBJ2-5; D gene unclear. The CDR3 loop spans 11 amino acids. V lost 3 bases and J 1 base, leaving 3 bases between the germline ends. Germline loops: CDR1 DFQATT, CDR2 SNEGSKA (reference sequence). The CDR3 protein is CSASPQETQYF. Here the CDR3 DNA reads TGCAGTGCTAGTCCCCAAGAGACCCAGTACTTC.

This clonotype occurred a few times. This beta chain is an off-target read within a library intended for alpha chains, so its frequency means little. This chain links TRBV5-6 with TRBJ1-4; no clear D gene. CDR1 and CDR2 (germline): SGHDT, YYEEEE. V lost 5 bases, J lost 4 bases, and 12 bases lay in between. The CDR3 covers 14 residues. The CDR3, as DNA: TGTGCCAGCAGGAGCACGAGCAATAATGAAAAACTGTTTTTT. It codes for CASRSTSNNEKLFF.

This clonotype has a count of ten or more. Since it is a stray read in a library aimed at alpha chains, this beta chain has a size that is not meaningful. The chain combines TRBV5-1 with TRBJ2-1; D gene ambiguous. Trimming took 0 bases from V and 0 from J, leaving 10 bases between them. The CDR3 sequence is 16 residues long. The germline V gene encodes CDR1 SGHRS and CDR2 YFSETQ. DNA of the CDR3: TGCGCCAGCAGCTTGGGGGCCAGTCTCTCCTACAATGAGCAGTTCTTC. Its translation is CASSLGASLSYNEQFF.

This clonotype was seen many times. As an off-target read in a library built for alpha chains, this beta chain has a frequency of little significance. The chain carries TRBV12-3 or TRBV12-4 and TRBJ2-1, with TRBD2 as a possible D gene (6 bases). Trimming cost V 6 bases and J 2 bases, with 20 bases left between them. The CDR3 sequence is 17 residues long. CDR3 loop: CASRGVSGTGAYNEQFF. Written as DNA, the CDR3 is TGTGCCAGCAGGGGCGTGTCCGGGACGGGGGCCTACAATGAGCAGTTCTTC.

About this clonotype itself: Found in a library prepared for alpha chains, this beta chain is an off-target read, and its abundance has little meaning. The rearrangement links TRBV21-1 to TRBJ2-7; the D call of TRBD1 is as the table states it, not checked on the DNA. TRBV21-1 is an annotated pseudogene. The CDR3 runs to 17 residues. CDR3 sequence reads: CASSEGSTGTGDYEQYF. Here the CDR3 DNA reads TGTGCCAGCAGCGAGGGTTCGACCGGGACAGGGGACTACGAGCAGTACTTC.

This clonotype was counted many times. As an off-target read in a library built for alpha chains, this beta chain has a frequency of little significance. The J gene is TRBJ2-7, the V gene TRBV6-5; no definite D call. CDR1 and CDR2 (germline): MNHEY, SVGAGI. The CDR3 consists of 17 residues. V was trimmed by 6 bases and J by 7 bases, leaving 28 bases between them. For the CDR3, the DNA is TGTGCCAGCAGCCGATCTTCCTTTTTGGCGGAACTTGGGGAGCAGTACTTC. Translation gives CASSRSSFLAELGEQYF.

This clonotype was picked up a small number of times. Found in a library prepared for alpha chains, this beta chain is an off-target read, and its abundance has little meaning. The V call is TRBV20-1, the J call TRBJ2-2, with 9 positions matching TRBD1. The CDR3 spans 13 residues. Germline assignment: CDR1 DFQATT and CDR2 SNEGSKA (reference sequence). V lost 5 bases to trimming and J lost 4 bases; unmatched junction nucleotides: 2. CDR3 bases: TGCAGTGCTCGACAGGGGGGCACCGGGGAGCTGTTTTTT. Protein: CSARQGGTGELFF.

This clonotype was seen a few times. This beta chain is a stray sequence in a library constructed for alpha chains; its clone size is not meaningful. The CDR3 sequence: CASSFMPEETQYF. CDR3 DNA: TGTGCCAGCAGTTTTATGCCGGAAGAGACCCAGTACTTC. The V and J genes are TRBV12-3 or TRBV12-4 and TRBJ2-5; D ambiguous. V shed 3 bases and J shed 3 bases, with 8 bases lying between them. The CDR3 has 13 amino acids.

This clonotype was recorded at least ten times. The library was designed around alpha chains, so this beta chain is a stray read whose abundance carries little weight. This chain links TRBV20-1 with TRBJ2-1; 9 nucleotides line up with TRBD2. With 6 bases clipped from V and 6 bases from J, the junction kept 15 bases outside the gene matches. Germline CDR1 and CDR2: DFQATT and SNEGSKA (reference sequence). The CDR3 is 16 amino acids. DNA for the CDR3: TGCAGTGCCCGCCTCGCTCCTAGCGGGATTTCCAATGAGCAGTTCTTC. Amino acids: CSARLAPSGISNEQFF.

This clonotype has ten or more counts. In a library made to pick up alpha chains, this beta chain is a stray read with a size that means little. This CDR3 reads CSVWDRGLYEQYF. The CDR3 DNA reads as TGCAGCGTCTGGGACAGGGGCTTATACGAGCAGTACTTC. The V gene is TRBV29-1, the J gene TRBJ2-7, with 10 nucleotides matching TRBD1. The germline V gene has CDR1 SQVTM and CDR2 ANQGSEA. After removal of 6 bases from V and 4 bases from J, the junction contained 6 bases not matched to a gene. The length of the CDR3 is 13 residues.

This clonotype has a count of ten or more. As an off-target read in a library built for alpha chains, this beta chain has a frequency of little significance. The rearrangement joins TRBV7-2 to TRBJ2-2; D ambiguous. Germline-derived CDR1 and CDR2 are SGHTA and FQGNSA. V lost 5 bases to trimming and J lost 2 bases, with 9 bases between them. This CDR3 contains 14 residues. In DNA form, the CDR3 reads TGTGCCAGCAGCAGTGGCCCTAACACCGGGGAGCTGTTTTTT. Translation gives CASSSGPNTGELFF.

This clonotype showed up many times. This beta chain is off target for a library built for alpha chains, so its abundance means little. The gene calls are TRBV12-3 or TRBV12-4 and TRBJ2-6; D is perhaps TRBD1 (6 bases). The CDR3 is 21 amino acids. With 3 bases removed from V and 1 base from J, the gap between germline ends came to 25 bases. CDR3 DNA sequence: TGTGCCAGCAGTTTCGTAAACCGGGACACGAATAAGCTTTCTGGGGCCAACGTCCTGACTTTC. Residues: CASSFVNRDTNKLSGANVLTF.